One sample yielded the 12 T cell receptor beta chains listed below, sequenced in a study of post-analysis software for immune sequencing data. Study conclusions and caveats: In patients, TRBV5-6, TRBV5-1 and TRBV20-1 belonged to roughly five TRBV segments found more frequently than in controls.

Their specific antigens are unknown. Unique molecular identifiers were present in the TCR beta cDNA libraries. MiXCR was run by TCRdb on the PCR reads, yielding one entry per CDR3 protein. The sample carries 820,000 or so distinct CDR3 sequences, approximately 57% recorded once. The specimen was blood. The receptors come from a girl aged 5-17 years with multiple sclerosis.

The gene calls are TRBV7-2 and TRBJ2-7; 14 bases are a match to TRBD2. The last part of the DNA fits TRBJ2-5 better; the J call may be wrong. CDR1 SGHTA and CDR2 FQGNSA come from the germline V gene. The CDR3 loop spans 20 amino acids. In DNA, the CDR3 is TGTGCCAGCAGCTCGTGGGGACTAGCGGGGGCCCTCGGCGTTAGAAAGACCCAGTACTTC. This sequence encodes CASSSWGLAGALGVRKTQYF.

This chain links TRBV20-1 with TRBJ1-2, with D unresolved. Trimming removed 3 bases at V and 2 bases at J, with 10 bases between. Germline CDR1 reads DFQATT; CDR2 reads SNEGSKA (reference sequence). The CDR3 extends over 13 amino acids. The DNA of the CDR3 is TGCAGTGCTAGGACACACAGAAACTATGGCTACACCTTC. Translating it yields CSARTHRNYGYTF.

The gene calls are TRBV29-1 and TRBJ2-7, with D possibly being TRBD2 (5 bases). CDR3 length equals 12 residues. Germline V gene lookup returns CDR1 SQVTM and CDR2 ANQGSEA. Trimming removed 2 bases at V and 6 bases at J, with 11 bases between. The CDR3 loop is CSVESGTVEQYF. The DNA for the CDR3 is TGCAGCGTTGAAAGCGGAACAGTCGAGCAGTACTTC.

The V call is TRBV27, the J call TRBJ2-7, with 8 bases lining up with TRBD1. Per germline, CDR1 MNHEY and CDR2 SMNVEV (reference sequence). V lost 4 bases to trimming and J lost 6 bases; unmatched junction nucleotides: 8. This CDR3 region has 14 residues. The CDR3 nucleotides read TGTGCCAGCAGTTCCATTGACAGGGGAGGCGAGCAGTACTTC. Protein product: CASSSIDRGGEQYF.

The J gene is TRBJ2-4, the V gene TRBV7-8; D perhaps matches TRBD2 (5 bases). From germline, CDR1 is SGHVS and CDR2 FQNEAQ. The V gene lost 3 bases and the J gene lost 0 bases, with 12 bases spanning the gap. CDR3 length equals 16 residues. The CDR3 here is CASSLGRLLAKNIQYF. The CDR3 DNA reads as TGTGCCAGCAGCTTGGGGAGACTTCTAGCCAAAAACATTCAGTACTTC.

The chain is built from TRBV7-2 and TRBJ2-3; the D gene is possibly TRBD1 (6 bases). The germline gives CDR1 SGHTA, CDR2 FQGNSA. The CDR3 is made up of 14 amino acids. V was cut by 4 bases and J by 2 bases, with 10 bases left in between. The CDR3 reads CASSSGQPTDTQYF. The CDR3 nucleotides read TGTGCCAGCAGCTCCGGACAGCCCACAGATACGCAGTATTTT.

The chain is built from TRBV20-1 and TRBJ2-5; D is possibly TRBD1 (5 bases). The CDR3 has 14 amino acids. The V gene lost 8 bases and the J gene lost 5 bases, with 21 bases spanning the gap. Germline V lookup: CDR1 DFQATT, CDR2 SNEGSKA (reference sequence). Here the CDR3 reads CSSEEVQGGETQYF. The CDR3 nucleotides read TGCAGTTCGGAAGAGGTCCAGGGCGGTGAGACCCAGTACTTC.

This clonotype was recorded at least ten times. The rearrangement links TRBV5-6 to TRBJ2-3; 10 nucleotides match TRBD1. With V trimmed by 1 base and J by 4 bases, 3 bases remained unmatched. The CDR3 is 15 residues long. The V gene's germline CDR1 is SGHDT and CDR2 YYEEEE. Here the CDR3 DNA reads TGTGCCAGCAGCTTGACCGGACAGGGGGCAGATACGCAGTATTTT. Translated, it gives CASSLTGQGADTQYF.

The chain employs TRBV9 and TRBJ2-5; the D gene is possibly TRBD1 (6 bases). V dropped 0 bases and J dropped 1 base, with 13 bases sitting between them. The CDR3 spans 16 residues. CDR1 and CDR2 (germline): SGDLS, YYNGEE. The CDR3 sequence: CASSVVGQTRQETQYF. Here the CDR3 DNA reads TGTGCCAGCAGCGTAGTAGGACAGACCCGCCAAGAGACCCAGTACTTC.

This clonotype showed up just a few times. The V and J genes are TRBV29-1 and TRBJ2-1, with D possibly called TRBD1 or TRBD2 (5 bases each). The CDR3 loop spans 14 amino acids. V was cut by 4 bases and J by 10 bases, with 20 bases left in between. Germline CDR1 SQVTM, CDR2 ANQGSEA. In DNA, the CDR3 is TGCAGCGTTGCGGGGACGTCGAGCTCCTACGAGCAGTTCTTC. Its translation is CSVAGTSSSYEQFF.

For the CDR3, the DNA is TGTGCCAGCAGCGGAAGGACCCGGACAGGGGGGGATTACGAGCAGTACTTC. Protein product: CASSGRTRTGGDYEQYF. The chain carries TRBV3-1 and TRBJ2-7; 10 bases match TRBD1. CDR3 length: 17 amino acids. V was pared by 5 bases and J by 4 bases, with 14 bases of the junction left unmatched. Germline CDR1 and CDR2: LGHDT and YNNKEL (reference sequence).

The chain uses TRBV28 and TRBJ2-5; 7 nucleotides agree with TRBD1. Germline values: CDR1 MDHEN, CDR2 SYDVKM. The trim removed 2 bases at V and 6 bases at J, leaving 12 bases unmatched. The CDR3 contains 16 residues. The CDR3 reads CASSLTGALPLKTQYF. DNA of the CDR3: TGTGCCAGCAGTTTAACAGGGGCCCTCCCCTTGAAGACCCAGTACTTC. Together with reference TRBV28 and TRBJ2-5, the CDR3 gives the full variable domain: DVKVTQSSRYLVKRTGEKVFLECVQDMDHENMFWYRQDPGLGLRLIYFSYDVKMKEKGDIPEGYSVSREKKERFSLILESASTNQTSMYLCASSLTGALPLKTQYFGPGTRLLVL.